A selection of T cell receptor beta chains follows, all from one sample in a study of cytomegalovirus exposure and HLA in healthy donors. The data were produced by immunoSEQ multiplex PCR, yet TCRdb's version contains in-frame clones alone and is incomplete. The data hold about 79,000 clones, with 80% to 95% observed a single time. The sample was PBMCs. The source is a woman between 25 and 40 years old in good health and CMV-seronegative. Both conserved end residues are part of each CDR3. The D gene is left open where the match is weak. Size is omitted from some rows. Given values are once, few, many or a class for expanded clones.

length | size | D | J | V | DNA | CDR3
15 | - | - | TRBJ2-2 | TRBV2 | TGTGCCAGCAGAGGGGCGGGGGCGACGACCGGGGAGCTGTTTTTT | CASRGAGATTGELFF
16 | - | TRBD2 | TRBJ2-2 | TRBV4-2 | TGTGCCAGCAGCCAAGTTAGCGGGAGGGCCACCGGGGAGCTGTTTTTT | CASSQVSGRATGELFF
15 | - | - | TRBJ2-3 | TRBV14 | TGTGCCAGCAGCCATTCGGGACTTCCCTCCGATACGCAGTATTTT | CASSHSGLPSDTQYF
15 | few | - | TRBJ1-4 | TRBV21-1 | TGTGCCAGCAGCAACCGGGGGGGCACTGATGAAAAACTGTTTTTT | CASSNRGGTDEKLFF
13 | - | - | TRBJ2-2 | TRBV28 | TGTGCCAGCAATAGACAGGTCACCGGGGAGCTGTTTTTT | CASNRQVTGELFF
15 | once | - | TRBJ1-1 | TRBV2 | TGTGCCAGCAGTGAGTGGGGCCAGGCGAACACTGAAGCTTTCTTT | CASSEWGQANTEAFF
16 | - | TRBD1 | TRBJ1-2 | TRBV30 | TGTGCCTGGAGTCGCCCACCGGACAGGTCGATTTATGGCTACACCTTC | CAWSRPPDRSIYGYTF
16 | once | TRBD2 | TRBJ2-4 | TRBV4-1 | TGCGCCAGCAGCCAAGAGGGAAGGACTAGTGGAAACATTCAGTACTTC | CASSQEGRTSGNIQYF
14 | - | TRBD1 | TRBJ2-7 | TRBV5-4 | TGTGCCAGCAGCTCCGGACAGGATATCTACGAGCAGTACTTC | CASSSGQDIYEQYF
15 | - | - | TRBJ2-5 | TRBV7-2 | TGTGCCAGCAGCCCACGTTGGCAGGGACAAGAGACCCAGTACTTC | CASSPRWQGQETQYF
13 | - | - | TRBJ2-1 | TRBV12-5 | TGTGCCGCGAACAGGGCTATCGACAATGAGCAGTTCTTC | CAANRAIDNEQFF
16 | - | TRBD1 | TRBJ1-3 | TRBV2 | TGTGCCAGCAATTGGGGGGACAGTCGCTCTGGAAACACCATATATTTT | CASNWGDSRSGNTIYF
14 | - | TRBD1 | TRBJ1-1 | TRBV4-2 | TGTGCCAGCAGCCAAGGAGGGACAGGGGCTGAAGCTTTCTTT | CASSQGGTGAEAFF
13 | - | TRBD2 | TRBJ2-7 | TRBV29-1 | TGCAGCGTTGAGATGCGGGAGGGCCCCGAGCAGTACTTC | CSVEMREGPEQYF
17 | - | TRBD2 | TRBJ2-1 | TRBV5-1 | TGCGCCAGCAGCCAAGGCGGGAGCCTGTGGCCCTACAATGAGCAGTTCTTC | CASSQGGSLWPYNEQFF
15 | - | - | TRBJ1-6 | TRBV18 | TGTGCCAGCTCACTCAAGACAGCTCTTAGGGCACCCCTCCACTTT | CASSLKTALRAPLHF
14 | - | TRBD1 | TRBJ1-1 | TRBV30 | TGTGCCTGGAGTCCCGCGGACAGGGGCACTGAAGCTTTCTTT | CAWSPADRGTEAFF
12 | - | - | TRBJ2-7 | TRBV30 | TGTGCCTGGAGGGGGGACAAATACGAGCAGTACTTC | CAWRGDKYEQYF
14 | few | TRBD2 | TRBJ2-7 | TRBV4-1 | TGCGCCAGCAGCCCGGGACTAGCGGGGAACGAGCAGTACTTC | CASSPGLAGNEQYF
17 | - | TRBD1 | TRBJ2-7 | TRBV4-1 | TGCGCCAGCAGCCAAGTATCTCGGACAGGGGCTGGGGGCGAGCAGTACTTC | CASSQVSRTGAGGEQYF
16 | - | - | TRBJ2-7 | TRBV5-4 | TGTGCCAGCAGTCTCGGACAGACCTCATTGAACTACGAGCAGTACTTC | CASSLGQTSLNYEQYF
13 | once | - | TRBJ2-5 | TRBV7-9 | TGTGCCACCAGAGGGGGGGAACAAGAGACCCAGTACTTC | CATRGGEQETQYF
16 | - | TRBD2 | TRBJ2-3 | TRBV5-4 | TGTGCCAGCAGCGGGGGACTAGCGGGAGTTCCAGATACGCAGTATTTT | CASSGGLAGVPDTQYF
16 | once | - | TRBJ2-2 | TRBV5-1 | TGCGCCAGCAACAACTTAGGTACAGCGAACACCGGGGAGCTGTTTTTT | CASNNLGTANTGELFF
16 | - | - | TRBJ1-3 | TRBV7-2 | TGTGCCAGCAGCTTACAGGGTGGTCGTTGGGGAAACACCATATATTTT | CASSLQGGRWGNTIYF
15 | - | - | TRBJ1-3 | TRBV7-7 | TGTGCCAGCAGCTTAGCCTCGGGGTTCGGAAACACCATATATTTT | CASSLASGFGNTIYF
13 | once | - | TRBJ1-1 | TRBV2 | TGTGCCAGCAGTGGACAGCCGAACACTGAAGCTTTCTTT | CASSGQPNTEAFF
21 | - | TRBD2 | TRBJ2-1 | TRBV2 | TGTGCCAGCAGTGAAGCGAGGATGGGACTAGCGGGAGCAAACTCCTACAATGAGCAGTTCTTC | CASSEARMGLAGANSYNEQFF
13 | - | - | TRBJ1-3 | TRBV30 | TGTGCCTGGAGTCGGAGCTCTGGAAACACCATATATTTT | CAWSRSSGNTIYF
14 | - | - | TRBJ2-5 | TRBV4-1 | TGCGCCAGCAGCCACGACCGGGTTGGGGAGACCCAGTACTTC | CASSHDRVGETQYF
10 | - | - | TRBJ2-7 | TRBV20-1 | TGCAGTGCAAGAGCATTCGAGCAGTACTTC | CSARAFEQYF
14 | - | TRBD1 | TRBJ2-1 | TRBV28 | TGTGCCAGCAGTTTGGGACAGGGGGTATCGGAGCAGTTCTTC | CASSLGQGVSEQFF